The 13 T cell receptor beta chains below were found in one sample sequenced in a study of beta chain features in type 1 diabetes. Study outcomes and limitations: Significant though moderate, a shortening of TCRB CDR3s appeared in all four CD4+ subsets of Type 1 diabetes patients.

Their antigens remain unidentified. Sequencing targeted expressed TCRB transcripts, as all isolated RNA had been reverse transcribed. Clones were read by immunoSEQ multiplex PCR, and TCRdb kept only the in-frame ones, dropping some. The profile covers 200,000 to 300,000 clones, with about 11% appearing a single time and around 0.015% taken by the ten largest. The specimen was naive CD4+ T cells from blood. These receptors all stem from a man in his thirties or forties with type 1 diabetes.

The V call is TRBV7-9, the J call TRBJ1-1; 9 bases are a match to TRBD1. After removal of 3 bases from V and 4 bases from J, the junction contained 6 bases not matched to a gene. Germline loops: CDR1 SEHNR, CDR2 FQNEAQ (reference sequence). The CDR3 is 15 residues long. The CDR3 loop reads CASSFTTGGVTEAFF. The CDR3 DNA sequence: TGTGCCAGCAGCTTTACGACAGGGGGGGTCACTGAAGCTTTCTTT.

The chain uses TRBV7-8 and TRBJ1-1; a weak D match, TRBD1 (6 bases). Germline V lookup: CDR1 SGHVS, CDR2 FQNEAQ. V was clipped by 5 bases and J by 0 bases, with 16 bases between them. The CDR3 runs to 16 residues. The CDR3 DNA sequence: TGTGCCAGCAGCCCAGCCTCAACAGGGTTGAACACTGAAGCTTTCTTT. It is translated as CASSPASTGLNTEAFF.

This clone was seen a few times. The rearrangement joins TRBV6-6 to TRBJ1-5; 8 bases are a match to TRBD1. Germline CDR1 MNHNY, CDR2 SVGAGI (reference sequence). CDR3 length equals 13 residues. With 7 bases clipped from V and 7 bases from J, the junction kept 6 bases outside the gene matches. The CDR3 reads CASKDRGGQPQHF. CDR3 nucleotide sequence: TGTGCCAGCAAAGACAGGGGAGGACAGCCCCAGCATTTT.

J is TRBJ2-7 and V is TRBV28; TRBD2 is a possible D gene (5 bases). CDR1 is MDHEN and CDR2 is SYDVKM in the germline V gene. The CDR3 has 11 amino acids. The V gene lost 11 bases and the J gene lost 7 bases, with 15 bases spanning the gap. In nucleotides, the CDR3 is TGTGCCGGAGGATCCGCGAGGGAGCAGTACTTC. It yields the protein CAGGSAREQYF.

This clone has just a few counts. V and J are TRBV6-1 and TRBJ2-7, with 7 bases fitting TRBD1. The CDR3 is made up of 14 amino acids. Looked up from germline, CDR1 is MNHNS and CDR2 is SASEGT. With 7 bases clipped from V and 0 bases from J, the junction kept 6 bases outside the gene matches. For the CDR3, the DNA is TGTGCCAGCACTCGGACAGGTACCTCCTACGAGCAGTACTTC. The encoded protein is CASTRTGTSYEQYF.

This clone was counted between two and nine times. The chain couples TRBV5-6 to TRBJ2-1; D may be TRBD2 (5 bases). V gave up 0 bases and J gave up 8 bases, with 6 bases separating them. Germline V CDR1 and CDR2: SGHDT, YYEEEE. This CDR3 contains 12 residues. DNA of the CDR3: TGTGCCAGCAGCTTGGTGGAGGATGAGCAGTTCTTC. Translating it yields CASSLVEDEQFF.

The V and J genes are TRBV7-8 and TRBJ1-1; D might be TRBD1 (5 bases). CDR3 size: 14 residues. Germline V gene sequence: CDR1 SGHVS, CDR2 FQNEAQ. Trimming left V 4 bases short and J 1 base short, with 10 bases between. As DNA, the CDR3 is TGTGCCAGCAGCTCATACGGACAGAACACTGAAGCTTTCTTT. This codes for CASSSYGQNTEAFF.

This rearrangement joins TRBV6-6 to TRBJ1-5; 7 bases are shared with TRBD1. Germline V CDR1 and CDR2: MNHNY, SVGAGI (reference sequence). This CDR3 spans 15 amino acids. J was trimmed by 0 bases and V by 10 bases; bases with no gene match: 9. CDR3 in amino acids: CATTDTGDSNQPQHF. The CDR3 nucleotides read TGTGCCACCACCGATACAGGGGATAGCAATCAGCCCCAGCATTTT.

The genes are TRBV30 and TRBJ1-4, with D unclear. Trimming removed 6 bases at V and 6 bases at J, with 14 bases between. CDR1 is GTSNPN and CDR2 is SVGIG in the germline V gene (reference sequence). This CDR3 comprises 13 residues. This chain's CDR3 is CACTGSLYEKLFF. The CDR3 DNA reads TGTGCCTGTACCGGGAGCTTGTATGAAAAACTGTTTTTT.

This clone was counted between two and nine times. The chain carries TRBV4-3 and TRBJ2-7, with D perhaps TRBD2 (6 bases). The V end lost 1 base, the J end lost 3 bases, and 13 bases lay between the germline ends. The CDR3 has 15 residues. From germline, CDR1 is LGHNA and CDR2 YSLEER. The chain's CDR3 is CASSQGENGGYEQYF. CDR3 coding DNA: TGCGCCAGCAGCCAAGGGGAGAACGGGGGCTACGAGCAGTACTTC.

This clone has just a few counts. V is TRBV5-4 and J is TRBJ2-5; D gene ambiguous. The ends were cut back, 1 base at V and 5 bases at J, with 9 bases in the middle. The germline V gene encodes CDR1 SGHNT and CDR2 YYREEE (reference sequence). The CDR3 extends over 13 amino acids. The DNA for the CDR3 is TGTGCCAGCAGCTTGACAGCTCCGGAGACCCAGTACTTC. Protein sequence: CASSLTAPETQYF.

The chain couples TRBV30 to TRBJ1-2, with D tentatively TRBD1 (6 bases). The V end was cut by 3 bases, the J end by 7 bases, with 12 bases between. Germline V gives CDR1 GTSNPN, CDR2 SVGIG (reference sequence). The CDR3 consists of 12 residues. The CDR3 bases are TGTGCCTGGAGGGATTACAGGGCTGGCTACACCTTC. It is translated as CAWRDYRAGYTF.

The table lists this clone with a few counts. The chain joins TRBV2 to TRBJ2-5; D perhaps matches TRBD1 (6 bases). V lost 7 bases and J 3 bases, leaving 18 bases between the germline ends. This CDR3 has 15 residues. Looked up from germline, CDR1 is SNHLY and CDR2 is FYNNEI. CDR3 in amino acids: CASTYSGDEKETQYF. The CDR3 DNA reads TGTGCCAGCACTTATTCAGGGGACGAGAAAGAGACCCAGTACTTC. The entire variable domain, with the rest obtained from reference TRBV2 and TRBJ2-5, is as follows: EPEVTQTPSHQVTQMGQEVILRCVPISNHLYFYWYRQILGQKVEFLVSFYNNEISEKSEIFDDQFSVERPDGSNFTLKIRSTKLEDSAMYFCASTYSGDEKETQYFGPGTRLLVL.